The clone carrying this T cell receptor beta chain was detected only once. This CDR3 contains 15 residues. V was pared by 5 bases and J by 6 bases, with 18 bases between. The germline CDR1 and CDR2 sequences are SGHAT and FQDESV (reference sequence). The data belong to a study of CD8+CD57+ T cells in acquired aplastic anemia. An expansion of CD8+CD57+ cells by flow cytometry had been shown in patients chosen for sequencing. Genomic DNA, serving as template, underwent TCR beta VDJ and CDR3 profiling. TCRdb independently ran MiXCR on the reads; one entry per CDR3 protein. This table holds under 200,000 distinct CDR3 sequences, roughly 50% found once.

This chain links TRBV11-1 with TRBJ2-3, with D perhaps matching TRBD1 (6 bases). Material: sorted CD4+, CD8+, or CD8+CD57+ T cells (not recorded which) from PBMCs. The TCR comes from a human donor with aplastic anemia. DNA for the CDR3: TGTGCCAGCAGCCTCGACAGGACCCCGGGGGATACGCAGTATTTT. It translates to CASSLDRTPGDTQYF.